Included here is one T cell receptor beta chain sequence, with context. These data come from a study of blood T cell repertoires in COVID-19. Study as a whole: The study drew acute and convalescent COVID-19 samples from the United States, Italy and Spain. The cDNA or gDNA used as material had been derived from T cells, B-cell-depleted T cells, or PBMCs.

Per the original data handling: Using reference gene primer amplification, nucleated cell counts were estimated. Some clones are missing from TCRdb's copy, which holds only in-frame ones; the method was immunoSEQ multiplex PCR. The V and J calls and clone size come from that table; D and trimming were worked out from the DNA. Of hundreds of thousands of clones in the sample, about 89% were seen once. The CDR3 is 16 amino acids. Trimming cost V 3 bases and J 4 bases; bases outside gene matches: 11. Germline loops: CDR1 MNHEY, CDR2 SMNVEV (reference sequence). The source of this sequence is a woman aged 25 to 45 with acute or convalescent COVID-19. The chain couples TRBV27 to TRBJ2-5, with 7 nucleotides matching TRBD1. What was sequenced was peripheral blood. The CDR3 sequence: CASSFWGQRTLETQYF. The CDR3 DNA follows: TGTGCCAGCAGTTTTTGGGGACAGCGTACCCTAGAGACCCAGTACTTC.